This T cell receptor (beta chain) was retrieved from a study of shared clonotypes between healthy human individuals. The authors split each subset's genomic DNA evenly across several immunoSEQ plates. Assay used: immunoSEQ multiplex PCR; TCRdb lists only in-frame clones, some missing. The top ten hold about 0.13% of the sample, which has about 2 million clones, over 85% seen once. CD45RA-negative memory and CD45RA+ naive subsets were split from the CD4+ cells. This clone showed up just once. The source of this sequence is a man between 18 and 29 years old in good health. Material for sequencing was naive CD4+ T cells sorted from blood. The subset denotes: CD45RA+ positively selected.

The CDR3 sequence: CAWSVRGRSSYNEQFF. CDR3 nucleotides: TGTGCCTGGAGTGTACGCGGGAGGAGCTCCTACAATGAGCAGTTCTTC. This chain uses TRBV30 with TRBJ2-1; TRBD2 matches 8 bases. Germline values: CDR1 GTSNPN, CDR2 SVGIG (reference sequence). The trim removed 0 bases at V and 0 bases at J, leaving 4 bases unmatched. The CDR3 has 16 amino acids.